This T cell receptor (beta chain) was sequenced in a study of Graves' ophthalmopathy and Graves' hyperthyroidism. V shed 2 bases, J shed 2 bases, and the junction held 6 bases outside the gene matches. The CDR3 has 16 residues. CDR1 and CDR2 from the germline V gene are SNHLY and FYNNEI. In this sample, this clonotype turned up many times. Its antigen remains unidentified. Beta-chain TCR CDR3 regions were amplified from RNA transcripts. Amplification began with first-round RT-PCR using HTBI primers, then second-round multiplex PCR was performed. TCRdb redid the calling of the multiplex PCR reads with MiXCR, one entry per CDR3 protein. The sample contains about 420,000 distinct CDR3 sequences, around 20% of which appear only once. The study excluded patients with other autoimmune diseases, uncontrolled infections, pregnancy or lactation. Clinical symptoms, serum thyroxine, TRAb, thyroid ultrasound and orbital computed tomography were relied on for diagnosis.

Study outcomes and limitations: In blood appeared most of the expanded thyroid clonotypes whose frequency exceeded 0.001.

V usage is TRBV2 and J usage is TRBJ2-7, with TRBD2 identical over 10 bases. Material for sequencing was peripheral blood. The clonotype was recovered from a woman aged 18 to 35 with stable Graves' hyperthyroidism. CDR3 region: CASSEMSGGATYEQYF. CDR3 in DNA: TGTGCCAGCAGTGAAATGAGCGGGGGGGCCACCTACGAGCAGTACTTC.